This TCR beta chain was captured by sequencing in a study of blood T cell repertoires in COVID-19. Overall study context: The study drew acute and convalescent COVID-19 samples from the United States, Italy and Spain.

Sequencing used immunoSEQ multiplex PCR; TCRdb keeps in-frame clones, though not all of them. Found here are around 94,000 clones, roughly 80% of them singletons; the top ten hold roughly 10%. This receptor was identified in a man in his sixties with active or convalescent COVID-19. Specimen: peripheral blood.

The DNA for the CDR3 is TGCGCCAGCAGCCCCCAGGGCCCCACAGATACGCAGTATTTT. Its translation is CASSPQGPTDTQYF. The rearrangement joins TRBV5-1 to TRBJ2-3; weak D call: TRBD1 (5 bases). This CDR3 region has 14 residues. V lost 4 bases, J lost 2 bases, and 11 bases lay in between. CDR1 and CDR2 (germline): SGHRS, YFSETQ.